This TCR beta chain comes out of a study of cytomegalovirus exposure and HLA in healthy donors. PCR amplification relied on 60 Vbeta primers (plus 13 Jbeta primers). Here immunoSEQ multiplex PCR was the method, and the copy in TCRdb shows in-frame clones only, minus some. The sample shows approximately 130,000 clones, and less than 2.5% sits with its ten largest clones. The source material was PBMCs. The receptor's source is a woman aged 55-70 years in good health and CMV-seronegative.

The DNA for the CDR3 is TGTGCCAGCAGTCTAAACCCGACTAGCGGGGCCTCCTACGAGCAGTACTTC. It specifies CASSLNPTSGASYEQYF. The V gene is TRBV28, the J gene TRBJ2-7; TRBD2 matches 11 bases. The CDR3 runs 17 residues. V trimming: 5 bases; J trimming: 0 bases; junction bases outside the gene matches: 9. From germline, CDR1 is MDHEN and CDR2 SYDVKM.